Listed here are 25 T cell receptor beta chains from one sample, sequenced in a study of beta chain features in type 1 diabetes. The entirety of the isolated RNA underwent reverse transcription, so expressed TCRB transcripts were sequenced. Produced via immunoSEQ multiplex PCR; TCRdb's table is partial and in-frame only. The sample lists 390,000 or so clones, more than 11% occurring once. The specimen sequenced was naive CD4+ T cells from blood. The origin of the receptors is a man aged 25 to 40 in good health.

CDR3: CASSGTRSDREQFF. The CDR3 region has the DNA TGCGCCAGCAGTGGGACTAGGTCGGATCGTGAGCAGTTCTTC. This sequence joins TRBV5-1 and TRBJ2-1, with 8 bases identical to TRBD2. Trimming removed 5 bases from V and 9 bases from J; junction bases left unmatched: 10. Germline V CDR1 and CDR2: SGHRS, YFSETQ. The CDR3 is made up of 14 amino acids.

In this sample, this clone turned up once. The rearrangement uses TRBV9 and TRBJ1-2; D may be TRBD1 (5 bases). The CDR3 sequence is 12 residues long. Per germline, CDR1 SGDLS and CDR2 YYNGEE. V lost 0 bases, J lost 10 bases, and 10 bases lay in between. CDR3 sequence reads: CASSVGKTDYTF. The DNA of the CDR3 is TGTGCCAGCAGCGTAGGGAAGACAGACTACACCTTC.

V and J are TRBV4-3 and TRBJ1-4; possible D gene TRBD1, 6 bases. The CDR3 spans 13 residues. Germline CDR1 is LGHNA and CDR2 is YSLEER. V was pared by 3 bases and J by 6 bases, with 8 bases between. CDR3 bases: TGCGCCAGCAGCCAGGGGGCGGATGAAAAACTGTTTTTT. Translation: CASSQGADEKLFF.

There are a few counts of this clone. The chain recombines TRBV19 with TRBJ1-2; a weak D match, TRBD1 (5 bases). The CDR3 is 15 amino acids. The germline V and J ends were trimmed by 3 bases and 0 bases, with 11 bases remaining between them. Germline lookup yields CDR1 LNHDA and CDR2 SQIVND (reference sequence). The CDR3 DNA is TGTGCCAGTAGTATCTACAGGACCTCTAACTATGGCTACACCTTC. Encoded protein: CASSIYRTSNYGYTF. The complete variable domain, with remaining parts taken from reference TRBV19 and TRBJ1-2, reads DGGITQSPKYLFRKEGQNVTLSCEQNLNHDAMYWYRQDPGQGLRLIYYSQIVNDFQKGDIAEGYSVSREKKESFPLTVTSAQKNPTAFYLCASSIYRTSNYGYTFGSGTRLTVV.

The chain joins TRBV5-4 to TRBJ2-5; D gene unclear. Germline loops: CDR1 SGHNT, CDR2 YYREEE (reference sequence). V shed 4 bases and J shed 4 bases, with 17 bases lying between them. The CDR3 spans 15 residues. Here the CDR3 reads CASSPRRKSGETQYF. The DNA for the CDR3 is TGTGCCAGCAGCCCACGTCGTAAATCGGGAGAGACCCAGTACTTC.

This sequence joins TRBV29-1 and TRBJ1-2; possible D gene TRBD1, 6 bases. Trimming pared 6 bases from V and 7 bases from J, leaving 18 bases between. The CDR3 is 13 residues long. From germline, CDR1 is SQVTM and CDR2 ANQGSEA. The CDR3 DNA follows: TGCAGCGTCGGACAGACTCAAACGGCTGGCTACACCTTC. Amino acid sequence: CSVGQTQTAGYTF.

The chain recombines TRBV7-6 with TRBJ2-3; D uncertain. The CDR3 extends over 15 amino acids. Trimming took 4 bases from V and 0 from J, leaving 11 bases between them. Germline-derived CDR1 and CDR2 are SGHVS and FNYEAQ. The CDR3 sequence is CASSSNGGSTDTQYF. The CDR3 DNA is TGTGCCAGCAGCTCAAATGGTGGTAGCACAGATACGCAGTATTTT.

This sequence joins TRBV11-3 and TRBJ2-5; 7 bases line up with TRBD1. The CDR3 runs 14 residues. Trimming removed 5 bases from V and 5 bases from J; junction bases left unmatched: 8. The germline V gene has CDR1 SGHNT and CDR2 YENEEA. The CDR3: CASSDRAQGETQYF. CDR3 bases: TGTGCCAGCAGCGACAGGGCCCAGGGGGAGACCCAGTACTTC.

The chain has TRBV5-1 and TRBJ2-2; D might be TRBD2 (5 bases). The CDR3 runs to 15 residues. Trimming removed 0 bases at V and 5 bases at J, with 11 bases between. The germline V gene has CDR1 SGHRS and CDR2 YFSETQ. The CDR3 is CASSLDFRRTGELFF. The CDR3 DNA reads TGCGCCAGCAGCTTGGACTTCAGGAGGACCGGGGAGCTGTTTTTT.

This clone has only a few counts. The V gene is TRBV5-4, the J gene TRBJ2-7; TRBD1 matches 12 bases. Germline V lookup: CDR1 SGHNT, CDR2 YYREEE (reference sequence). This CDR3 spans 15 amino acids. J was trimmed by 4 bases and V by 4 bases; bases with no gene match: 6. CDR3 amino acids: CASSPPGQGAYEQYF. The CDR3 coding sequence is TGTGCCAGCAGCCCCCCGGGACAGGGGGCTTACGAGCAGTACTTC.

This chain uses TRBV29-1 with TRBJ2-7, with D hard to call. The CDR3 loop spans 13 amino acids. V lost 6 bases to trimming and J lost 2 bases, with 14 bases between them. The germline CDR1 and CDR2 sequences are SQVTM and ANQGSEA. The CDR3 DNA is TGCAGCGTAGCAAGGACCCTAACCTACGAGCAGTACTTC. This gives the protein CSVARTLTYEQYF.

This clone was seen many times. The V and J genes are TRBV29-1 and TRBJ1-1; the D gene is possibly TRBD1 (5 bases). CDR3 length equals 13 residues. Germline-derived CDR1 and CDR2 are SQVTM and ANQGSEA. Between the trimmed V and J ends, which lost 7 bases and 1 base, there was a span of 13 bases. The CDR3 sequence: CSAEDGQNTEAFF. In nucleotides, the CDR3 is TGCAGCGCCGAGGACGGACAGAACACTGAAGCTTTCTTT. The full variable domain, completed using reference TRBV29-1 and TRBJ1-1, is SAVISQKPSRDICQRGTSLTIQCQVDSQVTMMFWYRQQPGQSLTLIATANQGSEATYESGFVIDKFPISRPNLTFSTLTVSNMSPEDSSIYLCSAEDGQNTEAFFGQGTRLTVV.

This clone showed up just a few times. The rearrangement joins TRBV6-5 to TRBJ2-3; D uncertain. This CDR3 is 13 amino acids long. Trimming shortened V by 2 bases and J by 8 bases, and 11 bases separated the two germline ends. Germline CDR1 reads MNHEY; CDR2 reads SVGAGI. In nucleotides, the CDR3 is TGTGCCAGCAGTTACGGTCTGGGCGGTACGCAGTATTTT. Amino acids: CASSYGLGGTQYF.

This clone was seen a handful of times. J is TRBJ2-3 and V is TRBV29-1, with 9 bases aligning to TRBD2. CDR3 length equals 16 residues. The germline CDR1 and CDR2 sequences are SQVTM and ANQGSEA. The trim removed 4 bases at V and 6 bases at J, leaving 14 bases unmatched. The CDR3 loop reads CSVGALAGVVSDTQYF. The CDR3 coding sequence is TGCAGCGTTGGGGCCTTAGCGGGAGTCGTCTCTGATACGCAGTATTTT.

This chain connects TRBV11-3 to TRBJ2-1, with 12 positions matching TRBD2. Losses at the gene ends were 5 bases for V and 9 bases for J; bases not matched to a gene: 8. The CDR3 has 15 residues. Germline V gene data show CDR1 as SGHNT and CDR2 as YENEEA. The chain's CDR3 is CASSQGLAGGIEQFF. As DNA, the CDR3 is TGTGCCAGCAGCCAAGGGCTAGCGGGAGGGATTGAGCAGTTCTTC.

This clone was picked up a small number of times. This chain joins TRBV9 and TRBJ2-7; TRBD2 is a possible D gene (5 bases). The CDR3 has 14 residues. Germline V gene sequence: CDR1 SGDLS, CDR2 YYNGEE. With 4 bases removed from V and 0 bases from J, the gap between germline ends came to 11 bases. CDR3 DNA sequence: TGTGCCAGCAGCCTAGAGGGAAGCTCCTACGAGCAGTACTTC. Its translation is CASSLEGSSYEQYF.

V is TRBV5-1 and J is TRBJ2-7; D not certain. Germline loops: CDR1 SGHRS, CDR2 YFSETQ. V gave up 5 bases and J gave up 0 bases, with 12 bases separating them. The CDR3 totals 14 residues. The CDR3 DNA follows: TGCGCCAGCAGTGTCGAGAAGAGCTCCTACGAGCAGTACTTC. Protein: CASSVEKSSYEQYF.

This clone showed up just a few times. The genes are TRBV20-1 and TRBJ1-1, with 7 bases identical to TRBD1. The CDR3 spans 11 residues. The germline gives CDR1 DFQATT, CDR2 SNEGSKA (reference sequence). After removal of 4 bases from V and 8 bases from J, the junction contained 4 bases not matched to a gene. The CDR3 region has the DNA TGCAGTGCTACCCGGACAGGAGAAGCTTTCTTT. The encoded protein is CSATRTGEAFF.

The J gene is TRBJ1-6, the V gene TRBV13; a weak D match, TRBD1 (6 bases). Per the germline V gene, CDR1 is PRHDT and CDR2 is FYEKMQ (reference sequence). V was shortened by 4 bases and J by 10 bases, with 14 bases between the two germline ends. The CDR3 runs to 14 residues. The CDR3 DNA sequence: TGTGCCAGCAGCTCACGACAGGTCGGCTCACCCCTCCACTTT. This encodes CASSSRQVGSPLHF.

The gene calls are TRBV4-3 and TRBJ2-1; possible D gene TRBD2, 5 bases. The CDR3 has 13 residues. V was trimmed by 0 bases and J by 9 bases, leaving 9 bases between them. Germline values: CDR1 LGHNA, CDR2 YSLEER. The CDR3 nucleotides are TGCGCCAGCAGCCAAGAGAGGGTTGCTGAGCAGTTCTTC. This gives the protein CASSQERVAEQFF.

In its sample, this clone was seen a few times. The gene calls are TRBV9 and TRBJ2-1; 9 bases agree with TRBD2. There are 17 residues in the CDR3. Germline V gene lookup returns CDR1 SGDLS and CDR2 YYNGEE. The J segment lost 10 bases and the V segment lost 3 bases, leaving 17 bases of the junction unmatched. CDR3 loop: CASSGEFASGAFGEQFF. The DNA of the CDR3 is TGTGCCAGCAGCGGAGAGTTCGCTAGCGGGGCATTTGGAGAGCAGTTCTTC.

This clone was counted between two and nine times. The gene calls are TRBV30 and TRBJ2-3, with D uncertain. CDR1 is GTSNPN and CDR2 is SVGIG in the germline V gene (reference sequence). Trimming took off 4 bases at V and 2 bases at J, with 4 bases between the two ends. The CDR3 is made up of 11 amino acids. The CDR3 bases are TGTGCCTGGACGATCACAGATACGCAGTATTTT. This encodes CAWTITDTQYF.

This clone was counted a few times. The rearrangement joins TRBV30 to TRBJ2-5; 7 bases fit TRBD2. This CDR3 has 15 residues. Germline V gives CDR1 GTSNPN, CDR2 SVGIG (reference sequence). V was pared by 0 bases and J by 4 bases, with 8 bases of the junction left unmatched. In nucleotides, the CDR3 is TGTGCCTGGAGTGTAGCCCTAGCGGTATCAGAGACCCAGTACTTC. Its protein product is CAWSVALAVSETQYF.

This clone was counted a few times. This chain uses TRBV7-2 with TRBJ2-1; TRBD2 aligns across 7 bases. J lost 8 bases, V lost 8 bases, and 15 bases had no gene match. This CDR3 contains 15 residues. Germline V gene sequence: CDR1 SGHTA, CDR2 FQGNSA. The CDR3 sequence is CASDNGVGGPHEQFF. For the CDR3, the DNA is TGTGCCAGCGATAATGGAGTGGGAGGGCCCCATGAGCAGTTCTTC.

This sequence joins TRBV5-6 and TRBJ2-1, with D uncertain. The germline V gene encodes CDR1 SGHDT and CDR2 YYEEEE. This CDR3 region has 14 residues. V was trimmed by 1 base and J by 5 bases, leaving 10 bases between them. The CDR3 DNA follows: TGTGCCAGCAGCTTGAAAGGCAGAGACAATGAGCAGTTCTTC. It translates to CASSLKGRDNEQFF.